This T cell receptor (beta chain) was sequenced in a study of T-cell reconstitution after alpha-beta-depleted transplantation in children. Overall study findings and caveats: Surviving thymic progenitors and recipient T cells were the source of high TCRbeta diversity at day 60 in some patients. The study reportedly traced alpha-beta T cells about two months after transplant to several hundred expanded graft clones.

On this clonotype itself: The antigen remains undetermined.

This CDR3 is built from 18 residues. Per germline, CDR1 MNHEY and CDR2 SMNVEV (reference sequence). V was pared by 5 bases and J by 4 bases, with 18 bases of the junction left unmatched. Preparation of the TCRbeta library involved a method that used unique molecular identifiers. MiXCR, applied by TCRdb to the PCR reads, yields one record per CDR3 protein. The data show some 600,000 distinct CDR3 sequences, 13% seen once. Sequenced here: PBMCs, mostly from graft donor cells, sampled 360 days after TCRalphabeta/CD19-depleted stem cell transplant. This TCR derives from a male patient aged 10 to 17 who had a stem cell transplant for acute myeloid leukemia, so the T cells may come from the graft donor. The chain couples TRBV27 to TRBJ2-7, with 9 bases fitting TRBD1. CDR3 coding DNA: TGTGCCAGCAGTCGAGAAAGTAATAGCCGGGACAGGGTGTACGAGCAGTACTTC. Translation gives CASSRESNSRDRVYEQYF.